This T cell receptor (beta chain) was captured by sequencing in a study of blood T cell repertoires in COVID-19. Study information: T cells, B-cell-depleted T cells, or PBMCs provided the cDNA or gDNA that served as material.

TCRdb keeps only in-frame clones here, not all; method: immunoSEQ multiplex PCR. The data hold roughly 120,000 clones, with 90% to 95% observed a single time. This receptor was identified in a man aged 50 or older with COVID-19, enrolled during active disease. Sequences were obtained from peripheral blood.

CDR3 DNA sequence: TGCGCCAGCAGCTTTGGACTAGCGGGAGCCTCCTACAATGAGCAGTTCTTC. It yields the protein CASSFGLAGASYNEQFF. The genes are TRBV5-1 and TRBJ2-1; 13 bases agree with TRBD2. J gave up 0 bases and V 2 bases, and 2 bases lay outside the gene matches. The V gene's germline CDR1 is SGHRS and CDR2 YFSETQ. The CDR3 loop spans 17 amino acids.